A single sample gave rise to the 27 T cell receptor beta chains below, sequenced in a study of blood T cell repertoires in COVID-19. TCRdb's copy holds only in-frame clones and misses some; the assay was immunoSEQ multiplex PCR. The table shows tens of thousands of clones, with 65% to 85% occurring only once. Sequenced: peripheral blood. These receptors all come from a woman at least 80 years old with acute or convalescent COVID-19.

The CDR3 bases are TGTGCCAGCAGCTTGGACAGGGGGACTCAAAGTAGCACAGATACGCAGTATTTT. Its translation is CASSLDRGTQSSTDTQYF. The genes are TRBV5-6 and TRBJ2-3; the match to TRBD1 covers 8 bases. V shed 0 bases and J 0 bases; nucleotides not matched to a gene: 9. The CDR3 spans 18 residues. The germline CDR1 and CDR2 sequences are SGHDT and YYEEEE.

This chain links TRBV29-1 with TRBJ1-1; TRBD1 might be the D (6 bases). The ends were cut back, 7 bases at V and 6 bases at J, with 12 bases in the middle. The CDR3 consists of 11 residues. The germline CDR1 and CDR2 sequences are SQVTM and ANQGSEA. CDR3 in DNA: TGCAGCGCACAGGGAATGTCTGAAGCTTTCTTT. This sequence encodes CSAQGMSEAFF.

The chain is built from TRBV2 and TRBJ2-7; 7 bases map to TRBD2. The junction had 14 bases not matched to a gene; V was cut back by 6 bases and J by 3 bases. The CDR3 runs 16 residues. Germline loops: CDR1 SNHLY, CDR2 FYNNEI. Written as DNA, the CDR3 is TGTGCCAGCAGCCCCGGACTAGGTGGTTATGTCTACGAGCAGTACTTC. Amino acids: CASSPGLGGYVYEQYF.

Written as DNA, the CDR3 is TGTGCCAGCAGTGTTCCAGGGCAGCCTAATGAAAAACTGTTTTTT. It is translated as CASSVPGQPNEKLFF. This chain joins TRBV25-1 and TRBJ1-4; possibly TRBD1 for D (5 bases). This CDR3 is 15 amino acids long. CDR1 and CDR2 from the germline V gene are MGHDK and SYGVNS. Trimming took off 4 bases at V and 3 bases at J, with 12 bases between the two ends.

The chain recombines TRBV3-1 (or the pseudogene TRBV3-2) with TRBJ1-2; D remains ambiguous. Looked up from germline, CDR1 is LGHDT and CDR2 is YNNKEL (reference sequence). Trimming took 1 base from V and 2 from J, leaving 11 bases between them. The CDR3 has 15 residues. CDR3 sequence reads: CASSQVGIRNYGYTF. DNA of the CDR3: TGTGCCAGCAGCCAAGTCGGGATTAGAAACTATGGCTACACCTTC.

The sample holds many counts of this clone. The CDR3 DNA is TGCAGCGTTGCGGGGGGGGACAGAAGCTCCTACGAGCAGTACTTC. Translation: CSVAGGDRSSYEQYF. The V call is TRBV29-1, the J call TRBJ2-7; a possible D gene is TRBD2 (8 bases). The ends were cut back, 4 bases at V and 0 bases at J, with 16 bases in the middle. This CDR3 has 15 residues. In germline, CDR1 is SQVTM, CDR2 ANQGSEA.

The chain has TRBV11-2 and TRBJ2-3; D possibly corresponds to TRBD2 (6 bases). Deletions cut 4 bases from V and 7 bases from J, with 12 bases between. The V gene's germline CDR1 is SGHAT and CDR2 FQNNGV. The CDR3 length is 13 residues. The CDR3: CASSSGTLNTQYF. The DNA of the CDR3 is TGTGCCAGCAGCTCAGGGACTTTAAATACGCAGTATTTT.

This clone has only a few counts. This chain links TRBV28 with TRBJ1-1, with TRBD1 identical over 8 bases. The CDR3 contains 14 residues. V gave up 5 bases and J gave up 4 bases; unmatched junction bases: 6. Looked up from germline, CDR1 is MDHEN and CDR2 is SYDVKM. The CDR3 loop reads CASSGQGRGTEAFF. The CDR3 coding sequence is TGTGCCAGCAGTGGACAGGGAAGAGGCACTGAAGCTTTCTTT.

CDR3 amino acids: CASRSDRNSNQPQHF. Written as DNA, the CDR3 is TGTGCCAGCAGATCGGACAGAAATAGCAATCAGCCCCAGCATTTT. The gene calls are TRBV6-5 and TRBJ1-5; D is possibly TRBD1 (6 bases). There are 15 residues in the CDR3. Trimming cost V 6 bases and J 0 bases, with 12 bases left between them. Looked up from germline, CDR1 is MNHEY and CDR2 is SVGAGI.

The chain couples TRBV6-5 to TRBJ1-5; tentative D call: TRBD1 (6 bases). Trimming pared 10 bases from V and 3 bases from J, leaving 16 bases between. CDR3 length equals 14 residues. Germline V CDR1 and CDR2: MNHEY, SVGAGI. CDR3 residues: CATYPTGTNQPQHF. CDR3 nucleotides: TGTGCCACCTACCCCACAGGGACCAATCAGCCCCAGCATTTT.

The chain carries TRBV30 and TRBJ1-2; D gene ambiguous. V dropped 0 bases and J dropped 8 bases, with 10 bases sitting between them. CDR3 size: 12 residues. Germline CDR1 is GTSNPN and CDR2 is SVGIG (reference sequence). CDR3 loop: CAWSVPPGGYTF. CDR3 in DNA: TGTGCCTGGAGTGTACCTCCGGGGGGCTACACCTTC.

The chain is built from TRBV6-5 and TRBJ1-2; D is undetermined. Germline values: CDR1 MNHEY, CDR2 SVGAGI. V lost 6 bases and J 4 bases, leaving 12 bases between the germline ends. This CDR3 has 13 amino acids. The CDR3: CASSPRLLYGYTF. CDR3 sequence (DNA): TGTGCCAGCAGCCCCAGACTTCTCTATGGCTACACCTTC.

This clone has just a few counts. V usage is TRBV12-3 or TRBV12-4 and J usage is TRBJ1-1; a weak D match, TRBD1 (5 bases). V shed 3 bases and J shed 1 base, with 6 bases lying between them. The CDR3 loop spans 13 amino acids. This CDR3 is CASSFTGNTEAFF. CDR3 sequence (DNA): TGTGCCAGCAGTTTTACAGGGAACACTGAAGCTTTCTTT.

The chain has TRBV11-3 and TRBJ2-3; 8 nucleotides align to TRBD1. CDR1 and CDR2 from the germline V gene are SGHNT and YENEEA. CDR3 size: 15 residues. V shed 4 bases and J 2 bases; nucleotides not matched to a gene: 5. CDR3 residues: CASSSEGQATDTQYF. Here the CDR3 DNA reads TGTGCCAGCAGCTCCGAGGGACAGGCCACAGATACGCAGTATTTT. Looking up the rest from reference TRBV11-3 and TRBJ2-3 gives the full variable domain: EAGVVQSPRYKIIEKKQPVAFWCNPISGHNTLYWYLQNLGQGPELLIRYENEEAVDDSQLPKDRFSAERLKGVDSTLKIQPAELGDSAVYLCASSSEGQATDTQYFGPGTRLTVL.

The chain couples TRBV4-3 to TRBJ2-5; 14 bases match TRBD2. Germline CDR1 is LGHNA and CDR2 is YSLEER. Trimming cost V 1 base and J 4 bases; bases outside gene matches: 8. CDR3 length: 18 amino acids. This CDR3 reads CASSQGGLAGGRGETQYF. In DNA form, the CDR3 reads TGCGCCAGCAGCCAAGGAGGACTAGCGGGAGGAAGGGGAGAGACCCAGTACTTC.

The chain joins TRBV5-5 to TRBJ1-1, with 9 bases that match TRBD1. J lost 1 base, V lost 5 bases, and 3 bases had no gene match. This CDR3 contains 14 residues. The germline gives CDR1 SGHKS, CDR2 YYEKEE (reference sequence). The CDR3 DNA is TGTGCCAGCAGTTCGGACAGGGGGAACACTGAAGCTTTCTTT. Its protein is CASSSDRGNTEAFF.

The chain joins TRBV27 to TRBJ2-1; 14 bases are a match to TRBD2. This CDR3 is built from 12 residues. V lost 9 bases, J lost 10 bases, and 2 bases stayed unmatched. Germline-derived CDR1 and CDR2 are MNHEY and SMNVEV (reference sequence). For the CDR3, the DNA is TGTGCCAGTAGACTAGCGGGGGGGGAGCAGTTCTTC. This gives the protein CASRLAGGEQFF.

This chain links TRBV5-1 with TRBJ1-2, with a possible D match to TRBD1 (6 bases). The V end was cut by 4 bases, the J end by 4 bases, with 20 bases between. The germline V gene has CDR1 SGHRS and CDR2 YFSETQ. This CDR3 comprises 16 residues. The CDR3 bases are TGCGCCAGCAGCCAATCAACAGGGCCAGAATCCTATGGCTACACCTTC. It codes for CASSQSTGPESYGYTF.

This clone was observed once. The chain joins TRBV6-5 to TRBJ2-1, with 7 bases matching TRBD2. Unmatched junction bases numbered 4, after V lost 2 bases and J lost 0 bases. Germline V lookup: CDR1 MNHEY, CDR2 SVGAGI. CDR3 length: 16 amino acids. This CDR3 is CASSYVRGSSYNEQFF. CDR3 bases: TGTGCCAGCAGTTACGTGCGGGGGAGCTCCTACAATGAGCAGTTCTTC.

In this sample, this clone turned up once. The chain is built from TRBV7-8 and TRBJ2-3, with 8 positions matching TRBD1. CDR3 length: 15 amino acids. Germline CDR1 and CDR2: SGHVS and FQNEAQ. V was clipped by 4 bases and J by 4 bases; unmatched bases: 7. This CDR3 reads CASSSTGAISDTQYF. CDR3 nucleotide sequence: TGTGCCAGCAGCTCGACAGGGGCGATTTCAGATACGCAGTATTTT.

This chain joins TRBV27 and TRBJ2-7, with TRBD2 identical over 8 bases. The junction had 5 bases not matched to a gene; V was cut back by 5 bases and J by 2 bases. CDR3 length: 14 residues. Germline lookup yields CDR1 MNHEY and CDR2 SMNVEV (reference sequence). The CDR3 region is CASSPWTSPYEQYF. CDR3 coding DNA: TGTGCCAGCAGTCCTTGGACTAGCCCCTACGAGCAGTACTTC.

The chain uses TRBV28 and TRBJ2-1; D may be TRBD2 (5 bases). CDR1 is MDHEN and CDR2 is SYDVKM in the germline V gene. This CDR3 is built from 13 residues. V was shortened by 5 bases and J by 7 bases, with 12 bases between the two germline ends. The CDR3 coding sequence is TGTGCCAGCAGTCCCCCCCGCGGGAATGAGCAGTTCTTC. Protein product: CASSPPRGNEQFF.

V and J are TRBV25-1 and TRBJ1-1; a weak D match, TRBD1 (5 bases). Germline CDR1 is MGHDK and CDR2 is SYGVNS. V shed 8 bases and J shed 0 bases, with 13 bases lying between them. This CDR3 region has 14 residues. The CDR3 DNA reads TGTGCCAGCCTAAAGCAGGGAATGAACACTGAAGCTTTCTTT. Its protein is CASLKQGMNTEAFF.

This chain links TRBV30 with TRBJ2-1; 8 bases are a match to TRBD2. From germline, CDR1 is GTSNPN and CDR2 SVGIG (reference sequence). Losses at the gene ends were 0 bases for V and 0 bases for J; bases not matched to a gene: 7. The CDR3 has 17 amino acids. The CDR3 DNA reads TGTGCCTGGAGTGTACCGGGGGGGGGTCACTCCTACAATGAGCAGTTCTTC. This sequence encodes CAWSVPGGGHSYNEQFF.

V and J are TRBV7-2 and TRBJ2-1; 7 bases match TRBD2. CDR3 length equals 14 residues. Germline V lookup: CDR1 SGHTA, CDR2 FQGNSA. The junction had 6 bases not matched to a gene; V was cut back by 1 base and J by 9 bases. Here the CDR3 DNA reads TGTGCCAGCAGCTTAGACCCACTAGCGTCTGAGCAGTTCTTC. Translated, it gives CASSLDPLASEQFF.

The chain employs TRBV3-1 (or the pseudogene TRBV3-2) and TRBJ1-1, with D hard to call. Trimming pared 4 bases from V and 4 bases from J, leaving 16 bases between. Germline V gene sequence: CDR1 LGHDT, CDR2 YNNKEL (reference sequence). This CDR3 has 15 residues. The CDR3 here is CASSLDSGGSTEAFF. The CDR3 nucleotides read TGTGCCAGCAGCCTCGATTCAGGAGGTTCCACTGAAGCTTTCTTT.

This rearrangement joins TRBV7-9 to TRBJ2-1; TRBD2 matches at 16 bases. With 2 bases clipped from V and 5 bases from J, the junction kept 6 bases outside the gene matches. The germline gives CDR1 SEHNR, CDR2 FQNEAQ (reference sequence). CDR3 size: 18 residues. CDR3 in amino acids: CASSLRGLAGGLDNEQFF. CDR3 nucleotide sequence: TGTGCCAGCAGCTTAAGGGGACTAGCGGGAGGGCTTGACAATGAGCAGTTCTTC. Using reference TRBV7-9 and TRBJ2-1 for the parts outside the CDR3, the full variable domain is DTGVSQNPRHKITKRGQNVTFRCDPISEHNRLYWYRQTLGQGPEFLTYFQNEAQLEKSRLLSDRFSAERPKGSFSTLEIQRTEQGDSAMYLCASSLRGLAGGLDNEQFFGPGTRLTVL.